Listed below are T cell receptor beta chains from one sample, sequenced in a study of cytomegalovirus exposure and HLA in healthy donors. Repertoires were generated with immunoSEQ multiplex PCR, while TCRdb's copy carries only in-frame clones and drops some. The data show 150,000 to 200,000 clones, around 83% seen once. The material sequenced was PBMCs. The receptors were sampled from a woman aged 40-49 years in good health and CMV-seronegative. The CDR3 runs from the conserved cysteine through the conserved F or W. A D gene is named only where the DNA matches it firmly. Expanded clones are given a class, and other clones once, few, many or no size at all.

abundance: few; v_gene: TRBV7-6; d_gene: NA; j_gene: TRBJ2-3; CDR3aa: CASSSSWGRGTDTQYF; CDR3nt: TGTGCCAGCAGCTCTTCCTGGGGGCGCGGCACAGATACGCAGTATTTT
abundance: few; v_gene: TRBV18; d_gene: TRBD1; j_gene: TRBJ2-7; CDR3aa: CASSPRQDRLYEQYF; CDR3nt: TGTGCCAGCTCACCACGGCAGGACAGGCTCTACGAGCAGTACTTC
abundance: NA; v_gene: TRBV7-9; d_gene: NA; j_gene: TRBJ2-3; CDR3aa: CASSPLASTDTQYF; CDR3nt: TGTGCCAGCAGCCCTCTAGCAAGCACAGATACGCAGTATTTT
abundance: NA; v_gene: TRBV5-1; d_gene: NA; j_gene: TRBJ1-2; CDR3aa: CASSLTTGNYGYTF; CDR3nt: TGCGCCAGCAGCTTGACTACAGGGAACTATGGCTACACCTTC
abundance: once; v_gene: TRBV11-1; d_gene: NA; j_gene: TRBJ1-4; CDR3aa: CASSLGQAEKLFF; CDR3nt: TGTGCCAGCAGCTTAGGACAGGCGGAAAAACTGTTTTTT
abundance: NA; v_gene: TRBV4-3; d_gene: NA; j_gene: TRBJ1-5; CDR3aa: CASSQDASGGQPQHF; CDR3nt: TGCGCCAGCAGCCAAGATGCTTCGGGGGGACAGCCCCAGCATTTT
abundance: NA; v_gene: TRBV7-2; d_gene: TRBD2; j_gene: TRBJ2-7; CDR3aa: CASSLGLAGFSYEQYF; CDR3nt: TGTGCCAGCAGCTTAGGGCTAGCGGGATTCTCCTACGAGCAGTACTTC
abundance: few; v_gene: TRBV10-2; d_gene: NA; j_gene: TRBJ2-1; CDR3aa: CASSEILGPHPYNEQFF; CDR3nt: TGCGCCAGCAGTGAGATTCTGGGCCCACACCCGTACAATGAGCAGTTCTTC
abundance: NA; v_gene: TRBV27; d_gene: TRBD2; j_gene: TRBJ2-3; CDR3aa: CASSSRSLAGTDTQYF; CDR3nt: TGTGCCAGCAGTTCGAGGTCTCTAGCGGGCACAGATACGCAGTATTTT
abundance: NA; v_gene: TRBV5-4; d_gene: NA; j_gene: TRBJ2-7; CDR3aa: CASSLEFWQSEQYF; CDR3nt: TGTGCCAGCAGCTTGGAGTTTTGGCAGTCCGAGCAGTACTTC
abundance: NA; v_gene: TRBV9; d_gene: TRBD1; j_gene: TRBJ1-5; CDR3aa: CASSPLTGAGQPQHF; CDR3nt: TGTGCCAGCAGCCCACTTACAGGGGCCGGGCAGCCCCAGCATTTT